This entry concerns a single TCR beta chain. Antigen specificity is unknown. The data derive from a study of cytomegalovirus exposure and HLA in healthy donors. Overall study context: Within the Caucasian-associated ancestry cluster were around 81% of the 398 genotyped donors. Study results and limitations: As a later analysis revealed, most CMV-associated TCR beta chains appeared HLA-restricted. In a later analysis, at a false discovery rate of 0.05, 15,000 to 20,000 TCR beta sequences were associated with HLA alleles. Later findings reportedly placed an Asian-associated ancestry cluster below the roughly 700-donor mean for N-insertions.

The CDR3 runs to 14 residues. Looked up from germline, CDR1 is SGHRS and CDR2 is YFSETQ. V was clipped by 4 bases and J by 6 bases; unmatched bases: 7. This PCR relied on a set of 60 Vbeta primers and 13 Jbeta primers. The repertoire was sequenced with immunoSEQ multiplex PCR; TCRdb's copy has only in-frame clones and lacks some. The sample carries around 130,000 clones, approximately 88% recorded once. V usage is TRBV5-1 and J usage is TRBJ2-1; 7 bases are shared with TRBD1. Sequenced: PBMCs. The TCR originated in a woman in her 40s in good health and CMV-seronegative. The CDR3 is CASSAATGPNEQFF. The CDR3 DNA sequence: TGCGCCAGCAGCGCCGCGACAGGGCCCAATGAGCAGTTCTTC.